The 14 T cell receptor beta chains in this list originate from one sample, sequenced in a study of CD8 T cells in ankylosing spondylitis. TCRdb reanalysed the 5' RACE reads using MiXCR and keeps one entry per CDR3 protein. Here the sample spans 200,000 to 300,000 distinct CDR3 sequences, under 12% being singletons. Sample: blood, either unsorted or a sorted T cell fraction (not recorded which). The origin of the receptors is a male donor with ankylosing spondylitis or in good health (not recorded which).

This clonotype came up once. This chain connects TRBV4-1 to TRBJ1-2, with D perhaps TRBD1 (5 bases). Between the trimmed V and J ends, which lost 0 bases and 6 bases, there was a span of 17 bases. Germline V lookup: CDR1 MGHRA, CDR2 YSYEKL. The CDR3 runs 16 residues. The DNA for the CDR3 is TGCGCCAGCAGCCAAGATCTTCTATTGGGGCGGCATGGCTACACCTTC. Translation: CASSQDLLLGRHGYTF.

In this sample, this clonotype turned up many times. The chain joins TRBV27 to TRBJ2-1; the D gene is possibly TRBD1 (6 bases). V lost 5 bases, J lost 4 bases, and 15 bases lay in between. CDR1 and CDR2 (germline): MNHEY, SMNVEV (reference sequence). The CDR3 has 15 residues. In DNA, the CDR3 is TGTGCCAGCAGTATGGGACACCCCGCTTACAATGAGCAGTTCTTC. Translating gives CASSMGHPAYNEQFF.

This clonotype has a count of ten or more. V and J are TRBV12-3 or TRBV12-4 and TRBJ2-7, with D perhaps TRBD1 (6 bases). V lost 6 bases and J lost 3, with 15 bases in between. The CDR3 extends over 14 amino acids. The CDR3 spells CASSTLGTHYEQYF. The DNA of the CDR3 is TGTGCCAGCAGCACCCTCGGGACACACTACGAGCAGTACTTC.

This clonotype was detected ten times or more. The chain uses TRBV7-2 and TRBJ2-3; D gene unclear. Between the trimmed V and J ends, which lost 4 bases and 2 bases, there was a span of 13 bases. CDR1 SGHTA and CDR2 FQGNSA come from the germline V gene. The CDR3 is 15 residues long. The CDR3 DNA reads as TGTGCCAGCAGCTCCCCCGGGTCTTCCACAGATACGCAGTATTTT. Its protein product is CASSSPGSSTDTQYF.

This clonotype showed up many times. This chain joins TRBV20-1 and TRBJ2-5, with D maybe TRBD2 (6 bases). Looked up from germline, CDR1 is DFQATT and CDR2 is SNEGSKA (reference sequence). The V and J ends lost 4 bases and 5 bases respectively, with 11 bases between them. The length of the CDR3 is 12 residues. In DNA, the CDR3 is TGCAGTGCTACCTTAAGCGGGGAGACCCAGTACTTC. It is translated as CSATLSGETQYF.

The J gene is TRBJ1-4, the V gene TRBV6-1; 7 nucleotides agree with TRBD1. Germline values: CDR1 MNHNS, CDR2 SASEGT. V lost 6 bases, J lost 7 bases, and 14 bases stayed unmatched. The CDR3 is made up of 16 amino acids. CDR3: CASRSVAGTVVEKLFF. The CDR3 nucleotides read TGTGCCAGCAGATCCGTGGCCGGGACAGTGGTTGAAAAACTGTTTTTT.

This clonotype has ten or more counts. The CDR3 loop reads CASSLDAGGAFF. In nucleotides, the CDR3 is TGTGCCAGCAGCTTAGATGCAGGGGGAGCTTTCTTT. This sequence joins TRBV7-2 and TRBJ1-1; TRBD1 matches 7 bases. Germline CDR1 and CDR2: SGHTA and FQGNSA. Losses at the gene ends were 1 base for V and 10 bases for J; bases not matched to a gene: 3. The CDR3 contains 12 residues.

This clonotype has more than one count but fewer than ten. The gene calls are TRBV30 and TRBJ2-7; TRBD1 matches at 7 bases. The junction had 4 bases not matched to a gene; V was cut back by 0 bases and J by 2 bases. This CDR3 contains 14 residues. Germline lookup yields CDR1 GTSNPN and CDR2 SVGIG (reference sequence). CDR3 amino acids: CAWSVGGQTYEQYF. The CDR3 DNA follows: TGTGCCTGGAGTGTTGGGGGACAGACCTACGAGCAGTACTTC.

This clonotype was seen many times. V usage is TRBV5-1 and J usage is TRBJ2-7, with no clear D. Germline V CDR1 and CDR2: SGHRS, YFSETQ. Trimming cost V 2 bases and J 0 bases, with 9 bases left between them. The CDR3 contains 14 residues. The CDR3 here is CASSFTGSSYEQYF. In DNA, the CDR3 is TGCGCCAGCAGCTTCACCGGAAGCTCCTACGAGCAGTACTTC.

This clonotype was detected many times. The chain carries TRBV3-1 and TRBJ2-7, with D unresolved. V lost 1 base, J lost 3 bases, and 13 bases lay in between. The CDR3 is made up of 15 amino acids. Germline CDR1 reads LGHDT; CDR2 reads YNNKEL (reference sequence). The CDR3 nucleotides are TGTGCCAGCAGCCAAGGTAATGGCTGGAACTACGAGCAGTACTTC. Protein product: CASSQGNGWNYEQYF.

The V gene is TRBV20-1, the J gene TRBJ1-4; D might be TRBD1 (6 bases). The germline V gene has CDR1 DFQATT and CDR2 SNEGSKA (reference sequence). The CDR3 spans 12 residues. The V end was cut by 7 bases, the J end by 8 bases, with 14 bases between. The CDR3 is CSVRRGSEKLFF. The CDR3 bases are TGCAGTGTCCGGAGGGGGTCGGAAAAACTGTTTTTT.

The V and J genes are TRBV5-1 and TRBJ2-3, with 9 bases fitting TRBD2. Germline CDR1 is SGHRS and CDR2 is YFSETQ. Trimming cost V 1 base and J 2 bases; bases outside gene matches: 8. This CDR3 comprises 17 residues. The DNA for the CDR3 is TGCGCCAGCAGCTTGATCCCAGCGGGAGGTATCACAGATACGCAGTATTTT. It yields the protein CASSLIPAGGITDTQYF. Full variable domain (rest looked up from reference TRBV5-1 and TRBJ2-3): KAGVTQTPRYLIKTRGQQVTLSCSPISGHRSVSWYQQTPGQGLQFLFEYFSETQRNKGNFPGRFSGRQFSNSRSEMNVSTLELGDSALYLCASSLIPAGGITDTQYFGPGTRLTVL.

V usage is TRBV19 and J usage is TRBJ2-5, with unresolved D. Germline V lookup: CDR1 LNHDA, CDR2 SQIVND (reference sequence). Between the trimmed V and J ends, which lost 6 bases and 3 bases, there was a span of 17 bases. The CDR3 totals 15 residues. For the CDR3, the DNA is TGTGCCAGTAGACTCTCTAAGGCGGAAGAAGAGACCCAGTACTTC. This codes for CASRLSKAEEETQYF. Full variable domain (missing parts from reference TRBV19 and TRBJ2-5): DGGITQSPKYLFRKEGQNVTLSCEQNLNHDAMYWYRQDPGQGLRLIYYSQIVNDFQKGDIAEGYSVSREKKESFPLTVTSAQKNPTAFYLCASRLSKAEEETQYFGPGTRLLVL.

This clonotype was counted only a few times. This chain uses TRBV7-9 with TRBJ1-1; 7 positions match TRBD1. CDR1 and CDR2 from the germline V gene are SEHNR and FQNEAQ (reference sequence). With 5 bases clipped from V and 0 bases from J, the junction kept 6 bases outside the gene matches. CDR3 length: 15 residues. This CDR3 is CASSPETGMNTEAFF. In nucleotides, the CDR3 is TGTGCCAGCAGCCCGGAGACAGGGATGAACACTGAAGCTTTCTTT.